Below are 26 T cell receptor beta chains sequenced from a single sample in a study of spatial heterogeneity in lung cancer. Time point: sample taken at primary tumor resection. Sequencing was performed on whole RNA extracted from tumor and nontumor lung tissue, or from frozen PBMC, and the material was left unsorted. TCRdb recomputed calls from the 5' RACE reads with MiXCR, one row per CDR3 protein. Here the sample spans 20,000 to 25,000 distinct CDR3 sequences, 4.5% to 5% being singletons. This sample comprised PBMCs, obtained at surgery. Receptor source: a male donor with early-stage non-small cell lung cancer.

There are many counts of this clonotype. DNA of the CDR3: TGCAGCGTTGAGGGCAGGGTGGACGAGCAGTACTTC. Translating it yields CSVEGRVDEQYF. This rearrangement joins TRBV29-1 to TRBJ2-7; possibly TRBD1 for D (5 bases). This CDR3 comprises 12 residues. CDR1 and CDR2 from the germline V gene are SQVTM and ANQGSEA. Trimming shortened V by 3 bases and J by 5 bases, and 11 bases separated the two germline ends.

This clonotype was observed at least ten times. V and J are TRBV7-8 and TRBJ1-1, with D possibly matching TRBD1 (6 bases). Germline V gene lookup returns CDR1 SGHVS and CDR2 FQNEAQ. This CDR3 contains 15 residues. V lost 7 bases and J 5 bases, leaving 20 bases between the germline ends. In nucleotides, the CDR3 is TGTGCCAGCAACCGGGGGCGAGGGGGAAGTACTGAAGCTTTCTTT. It is translated as CASNRGRGGSTEAFF.

This clonotype was seen many times. V and J are TRBV5-6 and TRBJ2-7; D is perhaps TRBD1 (5 bases). This CDR3 is built from 16 residues. Deletions cut 1 base from V and 2 bases from J, with 16 bases between. The V gene's germline CDR1 is SGHDT and CDR2 YYEEEE. The CDR3 coding sequence is TGTGCCAGCAGCTTGTGGGCAGGGCCTAAGACCTACGAGCAGTACTTC. Protein product: CASSLWAGPKTYEQYF.

This clonotype showed up many times. The V gene is TRBV27, the J gene TRBJ1-2, with D perhaps matching TRBD1 (5 bases). Germline V lookup: CDR1 MNHEY, CDR2 SMNVEV (reference sequence). V was cut by 2 bases and J by 4 bases, with 11 bases left in between. The CDR3 loop spans 14 amino acids. The CDR3 DNA sequence: TGTGCCAGCAGTTTAGGTTCAGGGTTCTATGGCTACACCTTC. Translation gives CASSLGSGFYGYTF.

The genes are TRBV5-1 and TRBJ2-2, with a weak D call TRBD1 (6 bases). V was trimmed by 5 bases and J by 7 bases, leaving 12 bases between them. The length of the CDR3 is 13 residues. Germline CDR1 SGHRS, CDR2 YFSETQ. Here the CDR3 DNA reads TGCGCCAGCAGACAGACAGGAGTCGGGGAGCTGTTTTTT. Residues: CASRQTGVGELFF. Filled out from reference TRBV5-1 and TRBJ2-2, the complete variable domain reads KAGVTQTPRYLIKTRGQQVTLSCSPISGHRSVSWYQQTPGQGLQFLFEYFSETQRNKGNFPGRFSGRQFSNSRSEMNVSTLELGDSALYLCASRQTGVGELFFGEGSRLTVL.

This clonotype was picked up many times. The chain joins TRBV4-2 to TRBJ2-5; TRBD2 agrees at 8 bases. There are 17 residues in the CDR3. Germline V gene lookup returns CDR1 LGHNA and CDR2 YNFKEQ. The ends lost 0 bases at V and 1 base at J; junction bases unmatched: 7. CDR3 residues: CASSQDPAGAIQETQYF. CDR3 nucleotides: TGTGCCAGCAGCCAAGATCCAGCGGGAGCTATCCAAGAGACCCAGTACTTC.

This clonotype was recorded at least ten times. The rearrangement uses TRBV6-5 and TRBJ2-1; TRBD2 matches 8 bases. V was clipped by 0 bases and J by 0 bases; unmatched bases: 7. CDR3 length: 18 residues. The germline V gene has CDR1 MNHEY and CDR2 SVGAGI. DNA for the CDR3: TGTGCCAGCAGTTACTCGAGAGGCGGGGGGAGCTCCTACAATGAGCAGTTCTTC. Translation: CASSYSRGGGSSYNEQFF.

This clonotype occurred many times. V and J are TRBV20-1 and TRBJ1-6, with D unclear. In germline, CDR1 is DFQATT, CDR2 SNEGSKA (reference sequence). The CDR3 runs 15 residues. Trimming took off 4 bases at V and 9 bases at J, with 19 bases between the two ends. The CDR3 region is CSATSAIPSRSPLHF. CDR3 coding DNA: TGCAGTGCTACCTCTGCTATACCGAGCCGTTCACCCCTCCACTTT.

This clonotype is large in the sample. The chain recombines TRBV28 with TRBJ2-7; the D is unclear. CDR1 and CDR2 from the germline V gene are MDHEN and SYDVKM. V lost 4 bases, J lost 0 bases, and 10 bases lay in between. This CDR3 has 14 amino acids. The CDR3 DNA reads TGTGCCAGCAGTTGGCAATTGAGCTCCTACGAGCAGTACTTC. This translates into CASSWQLSSYEQYF.

The table lists this clonotype with many counts. The chain uses TRBV6-5 and TRBJ1-5, with D maybe TRBD1 (6 bases). V was trimmed by 6 bases and J by 3 bases, leaving 9 bases between them. Germline loops: CDR1 MNHEY, CDR2 SVGAGI. The CDR3 is 13 amino acids. Written as DNA, the CDR3 is TGTGCCAGCAGCACAGGGTACAATCAGCCCCAGCATTTT. Residues: CASSTGYNQPQHF.

This clonotype appeared many times. The chain links TRBV20-1 to TRBJ2-1; TRBD2 might be the D (5 bases). V was cut by 0 bases and J by 6 bases, with 12 bases left in between. The CDR3 length is 14 residues. The germline gives CDR1 DFQATT, CDR2 SNEGSKA (reference sequence). CDR3 amino acids: CSARDVKSGNEQFF. CDR3 sequence (DNA): TGCAGTGCTAGAGATGTGAAAAGCGGCAATGAGCAGTTCTTC.

In its sample, this clonotype was seen many times. This CDR3 reads CSALGGGVNIQYF. CDR3 sequence (DNA): TGCAGTGCCTTGGGGGGGGGCGTAAACATTCAGTACTTC. The chain uses TRBV20-1 and TRBJ2-4, with a weak D call TRBD2 (7 bases). Germline V lookup: CDR1 DFQATT, CDR2 SNEGSKA (reference sequence). The CDR3 consists of 13 residues. V was clipped by 6 bases and J by 6 bases, with 15 bases between them.

This clonotype was observed many times. J is TRBJ2-4 and V is TRBV2, with D hard to call. The CDR3 runs 16 residues. Between the trimmed V and J ends, which lost 3 bases and 0 bases, there was a span of 12 bases. Looked up from germline, CDR1 is SNHLY and CDR2 is FYNNEI. CDR3 sequence (DNA): TGTGCCAGCAGTGAGGGTTTGACGCTAGCCAAAAACATTCAGTACTTC. It codes for CASSEGLTLAKNIQYF.

The genes are TRBV3-1 and TRBJ2-7; 7 bases line up with TRBD1. Trimming cost V 1 base and J 4 bases; bases outside gene matches: 10. Germline V gives CDR1 LGHDT, CDR2 YNNKEL (reference sequence). The CDR3 sequence is 16 residues long. The CDR3 DNA is TGTGCCAGCAGCCAAGGGGCAGGGGGTGCCACTTACGAGCAGTACTTC. It encodes CASSQGAGGATYEQYF.

This clonotype was found many times. The V gene is TRBV10-1, the J gene TRBJ2-6; 12 positions agree with TRBD2. The CDR3 contains 18 residues. CDR1 is WNHNN, CDR2 SYGVQD, per germline (reference sequence). The trim removed 6 bases at V and 2 bases at J, leaving 8 bases unmatched. The CDR3 DNA follows: TGCGCCAGCAGGAGGCTAGCGGGAGGGCCCCCTGGGGCCAACGTCCTGACTTTC. Translated, it gives CASRRLAGGPPGANVLTF.

Ten or more counts support this clonotype. V is TRBV6-2 or TRBV6-3 and J is TRBJ2-7; possible D gene TRBD2, 6 bases. The ends were cut back, 6 bases at V and 2 bases at J, with 14 bases in the middle. There are 14 residues in the CDR3. CDR1 MNHEY and CDR2 SVGEGT come from the germline V gene. CDR3 nucleotides: TGTGCCAGCAGCCTACCGCCGGGGGCCTACGAGCAGTACTTC. Protein sequence: CASSLPPGAYEQYF.

This clonotype appeared many times. The chain uses TRBV6-5 and TRBJ2-3; D is possibly TRBD2 (7 bases). The CDR3 consists of 12 residues. The V and J ends lost 10 bases and 5 bases respectively, with 13 bases between them. CDR1 is MNHEY, CDR2 SVGAGI, per germline. In DNA form, the CDR3 reads TGTGCCACCGGGGGGCCTAAAGATACGCAGTATTTT. Residues: CATGGPKDTQYF.

This clonotype was found many times. The rearrangement links TRBV11-2 to TRBJ2-2; D not resolved. Germline V gene sequence: CDR1 SGHAT, CDR2 FQNNGV. V lost 5 bases to trimming and J lost 7 bases, with 11 bases between them. CDR3 length: 13 amino acids. The CDR3 sequence is CASSPLVVGELFF. CDR3 in DNA: TGTGCCAGCAGCCCCCTTGTTGTCGGGGAGCTGTTTTTT.

In this sample, this clonotype turned up many times. The chain is built from TRBV29-1 and TRBJ2-1; D tentatively fits TRBD1 or TRBD2 (6 bases each). The length of the CDR3 is 12 residues. Germline-derived CDR1 and CDR2 are SQVTM and ANQGSEA. The V and J ends lost 4 bases and 7 bases respectively, with 11 bases between them. This CDR3 is CSVARGENEQFF. The CDR3 DNA follows: TGCAGCGTTGCGAGGGGGGAGAATGAGCAGTTCTTC.

This clonotype has at least ten counts. The chain joins TRBV7-3 to TRBJ1-6, with D maybe TRBD1 (5 bases). Between the trimmed V and J ends, which lost 5 bases and 10 bases, there was a span of 18 bases. This CDR3 contains 15 residues. Per the germline V gene, CDR1 is SGHTA and CDR2 is FQGTGA. CDR3 amino acids: CASSASGDGFSPLHF. DNA for the CDR3: TGTGCCAGCAGCGCCTCCGGGGACGGGTTCTCACCCCTCCACTTT.

This clonotype was recorded many times. The V call is TRBV29-1, the J call TRBJ1-1, with D possibly TRBD1 on 6 matching bases. This CDR3 spans 12 amino acids. Germline CDR1 SQVTM, CDR2 ANQGSEA. Trimming stripped 2 bases from V and 5 bases from J, with 9 bases between. The chain's CDR3 is CSVEMGATEAFF. The CDR3 DNA reads as TGCAGCGTTGAAATGGGGGCAACTGAAGCTTTCTTT.

This clonotype ranks as medium-sized. The chain combines TRBV18 with TRBJ2-3; TRBD1 or TRBD2 may be the D gene (5 bases each). V was trimmed by 0 bases and J by 6 bases, leaving 7 bases between them. The V gene's germline CDR1 is KGHSH and CDR2 LQKENI. The CDR3 is 13 amino acids. In nucleotides, the CDR3 is TGTGCCAGCTCACCACCTGAGGGGGATACGCAGTATTTT. This encodes CASSPPEGDTQYF.

The J gene is TRBJ2-6, the V gene TRBV5-1; no clear D gene. CDR1 SGHRS and CDR2 YFSETQ come from the germline V gene. The CDR3 has 17 amino acids. Trimming left V 0 bases short and J 0 bases short, with 10 bases between. The CDR3 loop reads CASSLASRSSGANVLTF. As DNA, the CDR3 is TGCGCCAGCAGCTTGGCCTCGAGGAGCTCTGGGGCCAACGTCCTGACTTTC.

This clonotype ranks as medium-sized. The genes are TRBV24-1 and TRBJ2-1, with a weak D call TRBD2 (5 bases). The V and J ends lost 5 bases and 10 bases respectively, with 11 bases between them. The CDR3 contains 12 residues. The V gene's germline CDR1 is KGHDR and CDR2 SFDVKD. In nucleotides, the CDR3 is TGTGCCACCAGTGGTCCTCCGGGGGAGCAGTTCTTC. This encodes CATSGPPGEQFF.

This clonotype has ten or more counts. The rearrangement uses TRBV18 and TRBJ1-2; D not certain. Germline CDR1 reads KGHSH; CDR2 reads LQKENI. The CDR3 is 13 amino acids. Trimming took 3 bases from V and 3 from J, leaving 8 bases between them. CDR3 coding DNA: TGTGCCAGCTCACCGAGTCAGGACTATGGCTACACCTTC. It codes for CASSPSQDYGYTF.

This chain uses TRBV7-3 with TRBJ2-3; D is unresolved. V shed 5 bases and J shed 6 bases, with 9 bases lying between them. The CDR3 sequence is 12 residues long. Germline loops: CDR1 SGHTA, CDR2 FQGTGA. CDR3 nucleotides: TGTGCCAGCAGCCTCATGGGGGATACGCAGTATTTT. It yields the protein CASSLMGDTQYF.